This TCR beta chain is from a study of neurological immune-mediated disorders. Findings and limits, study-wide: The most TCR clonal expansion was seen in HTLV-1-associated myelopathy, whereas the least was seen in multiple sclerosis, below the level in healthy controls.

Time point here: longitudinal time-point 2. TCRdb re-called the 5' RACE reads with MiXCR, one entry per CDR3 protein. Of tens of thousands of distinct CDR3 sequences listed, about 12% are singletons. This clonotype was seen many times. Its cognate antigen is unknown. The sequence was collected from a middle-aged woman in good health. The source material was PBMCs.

The CDR3 coding sequence is TGCGCCAGCAGCTTCAGGCAGGCCTACGAGCAGTACTTC. Encoded protein: CASSFRQAYEQYF. The chain uses TRBV5-1 and TRBJ2-7; D not certain. The CDR3 consists of 13 residues. V was cut by 2 bases and J by 2 bases, with 8 bases left in between. Germline V gene data show CDR1 as SGHRS and CDR2 as YFSETQ.